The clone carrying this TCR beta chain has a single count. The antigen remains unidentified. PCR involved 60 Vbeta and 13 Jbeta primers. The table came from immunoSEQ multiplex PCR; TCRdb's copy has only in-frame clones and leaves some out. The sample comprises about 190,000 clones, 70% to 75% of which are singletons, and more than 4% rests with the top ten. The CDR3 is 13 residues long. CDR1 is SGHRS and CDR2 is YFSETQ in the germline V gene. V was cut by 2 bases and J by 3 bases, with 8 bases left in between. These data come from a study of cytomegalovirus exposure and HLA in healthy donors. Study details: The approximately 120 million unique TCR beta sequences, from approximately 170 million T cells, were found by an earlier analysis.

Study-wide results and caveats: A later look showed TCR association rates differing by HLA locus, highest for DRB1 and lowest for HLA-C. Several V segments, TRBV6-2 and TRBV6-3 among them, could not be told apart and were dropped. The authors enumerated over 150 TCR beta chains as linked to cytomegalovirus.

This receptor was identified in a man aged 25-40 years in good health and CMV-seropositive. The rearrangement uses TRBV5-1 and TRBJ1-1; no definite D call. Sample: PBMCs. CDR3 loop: CASSFTSDTEAFF. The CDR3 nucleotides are TGCGCCAGCAGCTTCACTAGCGACACTGAAGCTTTCTTT.